This entry is about one TCR beta chain. These data are taken from a study of shared clonotypes between healthy human individuals. Study as a whole: Per-donor plates numbered three CD4 naive, three CD4 memory, two CD8 naive and one CD8 memory.

With V trimmed by 7 bases and J by 5 bases, 8 bases remained unmatched. The CDR3 runs to 14 residues. CDR1 and CDR2 from the germline V gene are LNHDA and SQIVND (reference sequence). Within Nashville, Tennessee resided all donors, each a Caucasian adult. Clones were read by immunoSEQ multiplex PCR, and TCRdb kept only the in-frame ones, dropping some. The sample shows over a million clones, about 80% of them seen only once. The rearrangement joins TRBV19 to TRBJ2-1; 7 nucleotides line up with TRBD2. Source material: memory CD4+ T cells sorted from blood. Subset noted: CD45RA-negative fraction. The TCR sequence derives from a man in his late teens or twenties in good health. CDR3 DNA sequence: TGTGCCAGTACGAACCAAGCGGGGAACAATGAGCAGTTCTTC. This translates into CASTNQAGNNEQFF. Full variable domain (outside the CDR3, taken from reference TRBV19 and TRBJ2-1): DGGITQSPKYLFRKEGQNVTLSCEQNLNHDAMYWYRQDPGQGLRLIYYSQIVNDFQKGDIAEGYSVSREKKESFPLTVTSAQKNPTAFYLCASTNQAGNNEQFFGPGTRLTVL.